The rows below give T cell receptor beta chains drawn from one sample of a study of beta chain features in type 1 diabetes. Profiling relied on immunoSEQ multiplex PCR, and the TCRdb table lists in-frame clones only, not all of them. Of hundreds of thousands of clones listed, more than 13% are singletons. The material sequenced was naive CD4+ T cells from blood. Every receptor here comes from a man between 18 and 29 years old with type 1 diabetes. The CDR3 runs from the conserved cysteine through the conserved F or W. A D gene is named only where the DNA matches it firmly. The size of a clone is reported for some rows only, either as once, few or many, or as a class for expanded clones.

clone size,J gene,V gene,D gene,CDR3 DNA,CDR3 protein
NA,TRBJ2-7,TRBV7-6,TRBD1,TGTGCCAGCAGCTCCGATAGGACAGGGTCCTACGAGCAGTACTTC,CASSSDRTGSYEQYF
NA,TRBJ1-1,TRBV5-6,NA,TGTGCCAGCAACGGGCGGCTGAACACTGAAGCTTTCTTT,CASNGRLNTEAFF
few,TRBJ2-2,TRBV5-1,TRBD1,TGCGCCAGCAGCTTGGGGCGGACAGGGTACACCGGGGAGCTGTTTTTT,CASSLGRTGYTGELFF
few,TRBJ2-5,TRBV11-2,NA,TGTGCCAGCAGCATAAGTCGGGAGACCCAGTACTTC,CASSISRETQYF
NA,TRBJ2-2,TRBV9,TRBD1,TGTGCCAGCAGCGTAAGACAGGGCGACACCGGGGAGCTGTTTTTT,CASSVRQGDTGELFF
NA,TRBJ2-3,TRBV29-1,TRBD1,TGCAGCGTTTTGGACAGGGTGAAAACAGATACGCAGTATTTT,CSVLDRVKTDTQYF
few,TRBJ2-1,TRBV7-2,TRBD1,TGTGCCAGCCGCCGGGACAGGGGAATGAATGAGCAGTTCTTC,CASRRDRGMNEQFF
few,TRBJ1-6,TRBV29-1,NA,TGCAGCGTTGGGGATCATAATTCACCCCTCCACTTT,CSVGDHNSPLHF
few,TRBJ1-1,TRBV2,NA,TGTGCCAGGGGCCAGACCATGAACACTGAAGCTTTCTTT,CARGQTMNTEAFF
NA,TRBJ1-4,TRBV5-1,NA,TGCGCCAGCAGCTTGAATGACAGTGGCGAAAAACTGTTTTTT,CASSLNDSGEKLFF
few,TRBJ2-3,TRBV9,NA,TGTGCCAGCAGCGTAGGAAATTTGGGTACGCAGTATTTT,CASSVGNLGTQYF
NA,TRBJ1-2,TRBV25-1,NA,TGTGCCAGCAGTGATTTGGGGGGGAACTATGGCTACACCTTC,CASSDLGGNYGYTF
NA,TRBJ2-7,TRBV2,TRBD2,TGTGCCAGCAGCGGGACTAGCGTTTTCTACGAGCAGTACTTC,CASSGTSVFYEQYF
few,TRBJ2-5,TRBV5-1,NA,TGCGCCAGCATGGGGGCAGGGATCCAAGAGACCCAGTACTTC,CASMGAGIQETQYF
NA,TRBJ2-5,TRBV2,NA,TGTGCCACCCACTACAGGGTTCAAGAGACCCAGTACTTC,CATHYRVQETQYF
few,TRBJ2-6,TRBV6-1,NA,TGTGCCAGCAGTGAACCCCAGGTCAGGGCCAGCGTCCTGACTTTC,CASSEPQVRASVLTF
NA,TRBJ2-5,TRBV18,NA,TGTGCCAGCTCGCTTCCCGGGGCCATAGAGACCCAGTACTTC,CASSLPGAIETQYF
few,TRBJ2-3,TRBV28,NA,TGTGCCAGCAGTTTAGATCATCAGGATACGCAGTATTTT,CASSLDHQDTQYF
NA,TRBJ1-1,TRBV18,NA,TGTGCCAGCTCAATCCGGGACCGCACTGAAGCTTTCTTT,CASSIRDRTEAFF
few,TRBJ2-1,TRBV7-9,TRBD2,TGTGCCAGCAGCCGGAGACTAGCGGGAGATTCCTACAATGAGCAGTTCTTC,CASSRRLAGDSYNEQFF
few,TRBJ1-5,TRBV30,NA,TGTGCCTGGAGTTGGGGAAATCAGCCCCAGCATTTT,CAWSWGNQPQHF
few,TRBJ2-2,TRBV5-6,TRBD2,TGTGCCAGCAGCCCTATCGGGCGGGAGGGGCGCGGGGAGCTGTTTTTT,CASSPIGREGRGELFF
NA,TRBJ1-1,TRBV6-5,TRBD1,TGTGCCAGCAGACCAGGGGGTACCACTGAAGCTTTCTTT,CASRPGGTTEAFF
NA,TRBJ1-1,TRBV5-1,NA,TGCGCCAGCGCGGAGCTGAACACTGAAGCTTTCTTT,CASAELNTEAFF
NA,TRBJ2-5,TRBV20-1,NA,TGCAGTGCCGAAACTGAGACCCAGTACTTC,CSAETETQYF
NA,TRBJ2-7,TRBV30,TRBD2,TGTGCCTGGATGGGACTAGCGGGAGCCTACGAGCAGTACTTC,CAWMGLAGAYEQYF
NA,TRBJ1-2,TRBV2,NA,TGTGCCAGCCTCCCTGACGCGGCTAGTCATGGCTACACCTTC,CASLPDAASHGYTF
few,TRBJ1-5,TRBV5-1,NA,TGCGCCAGCAGCCGGGGCGGTTCCGATCAGCCCCAGCATTTT,CASSRGGSDQPQHF
NA,TRBJ1-2,TRBV6-1,NA,TGTGCCAGCAGTGAAGTAATATATGGCTACACCTTC,CASSEVIYGYTF
few,TRBJ2-1,TRBV4-2,TRBD2,TGTGCCAGCAGCCAAGATACCTGGACTAGCGGAGTCAATGAGCAGTTCTTC,CASSQDTWTSGVNEQFF
few,TRBJ1-2,TRBV27,NA,TGTGCCAGCAGTCTAAAGCAGGGGTATGGCTACACCTTC,CASSLKQGYGYTF
few,TRBJ2-7,TRBV4-3,NA,TGCGCCAGCAGCCAAGGGCTGGCAGGCTCTGCCTACGAGCAGTACTTC,CASSQGLAGSAYEQYF
NA,TRBJ2-1,TRBV6-5,NA,TGTGCCAGCAGAAACGCAGGCCTAGCCTACAATGAGCAGTTCTTC,CASRNAGLAYNEQFF
few,TRBJ2-5,TRBV11-3,NA,TGTGCCAGCAGCTTAGGAGGTAGTGGGGAGACCCAGTACTTC,CASSLGGSGETQYF
NA,TRBJ1-2,TRBV5-6,NA,TGTGCCAGCAGCGAAACAGGGAACCATGGTTATGGCTACACCTTC,CASSETGNHGYGYTF
NA,TRBJ1-5,TRBV6-5,NA,TGTGCCAGCGCCTCTACAGGGAACAATCAGCCCCAGCATTTT,CASASTGNNQPQHF
few,TRBJ2-7,TRBV5-1,NA,TGCGCCAGCAGCTTGGACGGACAGAGCACCTACGAGCAGTACTTC,CASSLDGQSTYEQYF
few,TRBJ2-3,TRBV27,TRBD2,TGTGCCAGCAGATTAGCGGGTCGCGATACGCAGTATTTT,CASRLAGRDTQYF
few,TRBJ1-3,TRBV30,NA,TGTGCCTGGAGCCCACTCGGGAGGAACTCTGGAAACACCATATATTTT,CAWSPLGRNSGNTIYF
NA,TRBJ2-2,TRBV5-6,NA,TGTGCCAGTAGCTGGGGGATCGCGAACACCGGGGAGCTGTTTTTT,CASSWGIANTGELFF
NA,TRBJ2-7,TRBV6-1,NA,TGTGCCAGCAGTATCAGGGGCCTCGGGGAGCAGTACTTC,CASSIRGLGEQYF
NA,TRBJ2-4,TRBV15,TRBD2,TGTGCCACCAGCAGCGACCGGGGGGTTCAGTACTTC,CATSSDRGVQYF
NA,TRBJ2-7,TRBV4-3,NA,TGCGCCAGCAGCCAAGATCTGTTGAGGGTGGACGAGCAGTACTTC,CASSQDLLRVDEQYF
few,TRBJ2-1,TRBV2,TRBD2,TGTGCCAGCAGTGAACAGGGACTAGCCTTGAACAATGAGCAGTTCTTC,CASSEQGLALNNEQFF
NA,TRBJ2-4,TRBV29-1,NA,TGCAGCGTTGAAGGGCCAGGGCTAGCCAAAAACATTCAGTACTTC,CSVEGPGLAKNIQYF
NA,TRBJ2-7,TRBV5-4,NA,TGTGCCAGCAGCTCCCGGGACCGTAGCTCCTACGAGCAGTACTTC,CASSSRDRSSYEQYF
few,TRBJ2-5,TRBV14,NA,TGTGCCAGCAGCCCTAAGTCCAGGGAAGAGACCCAGTACTTC,CASSPKSREETQYF
NA,TRBJ2-5,TRBV30,TRBD1,TGTGCCTGGAGAAGACAGGGGGAGACCCAGTACTTC,CAWRRQGETQYF
few,TRBJ2-7,TRBV2,NA,TGTGCCAGCAGAGAACAGGGAGGAAGGGCCTACGAGCAGTACTTC,CASREQGGRAYEQYF
few,TRBJ2-3,TRBV19,NA,TGTGCCAGTACTGACCGGGCCGGAGATACGCAGTATTTT,CASTDRAGDTQYF
NA,TRBJ2-1,TRBV9,TRBD2,TGTGCCAGCAGCGTAGAGGCGGGGCGGGGGGAGCAGTTCTTC,CASSVEAGRGEQFF
few,TRBJ2-6,TRBV5-1,NA,TGCGCCACCTCCCGGGGTGCGAGTAGGGCCAACGTCCTGACTTTC,CATSRGASRANVLTF
NA,TRBJ2-1,TRBV19,NA,TGTGCCAGCAACACCTGGAGGGCGGGAAACAATGAGCAGTTCTTC,CASNTWRAGNNEQFF
few,TRBJ2-7,TRBV30,NA,TGTGCCTGGAGTCCGGCCGGGACATCCGGATCCTACGAGCAGTACTTC,CAWSPAGTSGSYEQYF
few,TRBJ2-7,TRBV30,NA,TGTGCCTGGAGTGTATTATTGGACGAGCAGTACTTC,CAWSVLLDEQYF
NA,TRBJ1-4,TRBV15,NA,TGTGCCACCAGCAGACCCAGCAGGGTGGGTGAAAAACTGTTTTTT,CATSRPSRVGEKLFF